This TCR beta chain came from a study of T-cell reconstitution after alpha-beta-depleted transplantation in children (dated by TCRdb to between 2015 and 2016). Describing the broader study: The study quantitatively tracked T-cell immune reconstitution after TCRalphabeta/CD19-depleted allogeneic hematopoietic cell transplantation in children using TCR repertoire profiling.

Libraries came from PCR. The sequencer was an Illumina HiSeq 2500. Molecular barcoding was employed in the preparation of TCR libraries, with unique molecular identifiers being used to normalize TCRbeta repertoire quantification. TCRdb cleaned the public reads at Q25 with fastp, built clones with MiXCR and kept in-frame beta chains. Merged by CDR3 protein, the rows form single entries marked with the most common genes and DNA. Recorded for this sample are 350,000 to 450,000 distinct CDR3 sequences; about a fifth of them occurred a single time. The ten largest clonotypes hold around 4% of the sample. Measured from the cysteine to the phenylalanine, the CDR3 is 15 residues long. CDR3 DNA is the only sequence kept; it has 45 bases, read in frame from the first base. The germline V gene provides CDR1 SQVTM and CDR2 ANQGSEA. V is trimmed back by 4 bases and J by 6 bases, and the junction contains 13 bases that no gene match accounts for.

About this clonotype: This clone's antigen is unknown. No base-level quality is on record; no much larger clone is a single base apart.

The V and J genes are TRBV29-1 and TRBJ2-7; TRBD1 aligns with 9 central bases. The TCR sequence derives from a human donor who donated a stem cell graft to a child with acute myeloid leukemia. Sample: PBMCs from the stem cell graft donor, taken from the stem cell graft. Here the CDR3 is given as CSVGTRQGVHVEQYF. The nucleotide sequence is TGCAGCGTTGGAACCAGACAGGGGGTACATGTCGAGCAGTACTTC.